Each of the 15 T cell receptor beta chains below was sequenced from the same sample in a study of T cells in Graves' hyperthyroidism and ophthalmopathy. Amplification of TCR beta CDR3 regions was performed using RNA transcripts as template. Using the HTBI primer set, a first-round RT-PCR was run on the TCR CDR3. TCRdb used MiXCR to reprocess the multiplex PCR reads, holding one entry per CDR3 protein. The repertoire holds hundreds of thousands of distinct CDR3 sequences, with under 15% as singletons. The specimen was blood. The receptors were sampled from a middle-aged woman with Graves' ophthalmopathy.

This clonotype was picked up many times. The J gene is TRBJ1-1, the V gene TRBV19; no clear D. This CDR3 spans 14 amino acids. Germline CDR1 reads LNHDA; CDR2 reads SQIVND (reference sequence). V lost 3 bases to trimming and J lost 0 bases, with 8 bases between them. In DNA form, the CDR3 reads TGTGCCAGTAGTATGCGAAATTTGAACACTGAAGCTTTCTTT. Protein product: CASSMRNLNTEAFF. Full variable domain (rest looked up from reference TRBV19 and TRBJ1-1): DGGITQSPKYLFRKEGQNVTLSCEQNLNHDAMYWYRQDPGQGLRLIYYSQIVNDFQKGDIAEGYSVSREKKESFPLTVTSAQKNPTAFYLCASSMRNLNTEAFFGQGTRLTVV.

This clonotype has a count of ten or more. The chain is built from TRBV7-2 and TRBJ2-7; 10 bases are shared with TRBD2. Germline trimming cut 3 bases from V and 5 bases from J; bases unmatched to any gene: 4. The CDR3 runs to 14 residues. The germline CDR1 and CDR2 sequences are SGHTA and FQGNSA. CDR3 nucleotide sequence: TGTGCCAGCAGCTTTGGGACTAGCGTCGACGAGCAGTACTTC. This encodes CASSFGTSVDEQYF.

This clonotype was recorded many times. Written as DNA, the CDR3 is TGTGCCAGCAGCCCCACCATTCGGGGCCCCTATGGCTACACCTTC. It translates to CASSPTIRGPYGYTF. The genes are TRBV13 and TRBJ1-2; TRBD1 might be the D (5 bases). CDR3 length equals 15 residues. V was cut by 5 bases and J by 4 bases, with 17 bases left in between. CDR1 and CDR2 (germline): PRHDT, FYEKMQ (reference sequence).

Ten or more counts support this clonotype. The gene calls are TRBV12-3 or TRBV12-4 and TRBJ2-7; D is unclear. This CDR3 spans 13 amino acids. Between the trimmed V and J ends, which lost 2 bases and 3 bases, there was a span of 8 bases. For the CDR3, the DNA is TGTGCCAGCAGTTTAATTAAGGGCTACGAGCAGTACTTC. This sequence encodes CASSLIKGYEQYF.

This clonotype occurred many times. The chain couples TRBV6-2 or TRBV6-3 to TRBJ2-7; D may be TRBD1 (5 bases). The CDR3 extends over 15 amino acids. V gave up 3 bases and J gave up 3 bases, with 15 bases separating them. The germline CDR1 and CDR2 sequences are MNHEY and SVGEGT. As DNA, the CDR3 is TGTGCCAGCAGTTATCGTTCAGGGTCCCGCTACGAGCAGTACTTC. Encoded protein: CASSYRSGSRYEQYF.

This clonotype was seen only a few times. The genes are TRBV4-2 and TRBJ1-2; D gene unclear. V was pared by 1 base and J by 4 bases, with 10 bases between. The CDR3 is 14 residues long. CDR1 and CDR2 (germline): LGHNA, YNFKEQ. CDR3 in amino acids: CASSQGTSVYGYTF. DNA of the CDR3: TGTGCCAGCAGCCAAGGGACCTCAGTCTATGGCTACACCTTC.

This clonotype showed up just a few times. The rearrangement joins TRBV24-1 to TRBJ2-2, with D perhaps matching TRBD2 (6 bases). There are 15 residues in the CDR3. V shed 2 bases and J shed 6 bases, with 12 bases lying between them. CDR1 KGHDR and CDR2 SFDVKD come from the germline V gene. The CDR3 sequence: CATSDSAGTAGELFF. The CDR3 region has the DNA TGTGCCACCAGTGATTCGGCGGGAACCGCCGGGGAGCTGTTTTTT.

Comments on this clonotype: Compared with germline, one end of the junction differs, possibly owing to a read error. For the CDR3, the DNA is TGTACCAGCTCCCCCGGGACAGGTCAGCCCCAGCATTTT. Translating it yields CTSSPGTGQPQHF. The gene calls are TRBV18 and TRBJ1-5, with TRBD1 identical over 8 bases. Germline V lookup: CDR1 KGHSH, CDR2 LQKENI. The CDR3 covers 13 residues. Supplemented by reference TRBV18 and TRBJ1-5, the full variable domain reads NAGVMQNPRHLVRRRGQEARLRCSPMKGHSHVYWYRQLPEEGLKFMVYLQKENIIDESGMPKERFSAEFPKEGPSILRIQQVVRGDSAAYFCTSSPGTGQPQHFGDGTRLSIL.

Ten or more counts support this clonotype. V is TRBV28 and J is TRBJ2-7, with 13 bases identical to TRBD2. This CDR3 contains 14 residues. V gave up 6 bases and J gave up 7 bases; unmatched junction bases: 6. CDR1 is MDHEN and CDR2 is SYDVKM in the germline V gene. CDR3: CASSKLAGGLEQYF. CDR3 sequence (DNA): TGTGCCAGCAGCAAACTAGCGGGAGGGCTTGAGCAGTACTTC.

This clonotype was detected a few times. This chain links TRBV6-4 with TRBJ2-7; D is possibly TRBD2 (6 bases). The ends were cut back, 3 bases at V and 0 bases at J, with 12 bases in the middle. From germline, CDR1 is MRHNA and CDR2 SNTAGT. The CDR3 contains 15 residues. CDR3 nucleotides: TGTGCCAGCAGTGAGGAGGGAATATCCTCCTACGAGCAGTACTTC. This gives the protein CASSEEGISSYEQYF.

This clonotype came up a few times. The J gene is TRBJ1-2, the V gene TRBV18, with 7 bases fitting TRBD1. J was trimmed by 7 bases and V by 3 bases; bases with no gene match: 11. Germline CDR1 reads KGHSH; CDR2 reads LQKENI. CDR3 length: 15 residues. CDR3 sequence (DNA): TGTGCCAGCTCACCCCTGAGTGGGACAGATGCTGGCTACACCTTC. Amino acid sequence: CASSPLSGTDAGYTF.

This chain links TRBV20-1 with TRBJ2-5, with 11 bases matching TRBD2. With V trimmed by 4 bases and J by 2 bases, 15 bases remained unmatched. Germline assignment: CDR1 DFQATT and CDR2 SNEGSKA (reference sequence). This CDR3 spans 18 amino acids. In DNA, the CDR3 is TGCAGTGCTACAGGCCCAATTAGCGGGAGGGCCTTTCAAGAGACCCAGTACTTC. It translates to CSATGPISGRAFQETQYF.

The chain has TRBV7-2 and TRBJ1-6, with D uncertain. This CDR3 is built from 11 residues. V was cut by 2 bases and J by 12 bases, with 5 bases left in between. In germline, CDR1 is SGHTA, CDR2 FQGNSA. CDR3 protein: CASSLNRPLHF. The CDR3 DNA is TGTGCCAGCAGCTTAAACCGACCCCTCCACTTT.

In its sample, this clonotype was seen many times. The gene calls are TRBV6-2 or TRBV6-3 and TRBJ1-5; no definite D call. The germline gives CDR1 MNHEY, CDR2 SVGEGT. The CDR3 spans 13 residues. The V end lost 6 bases, the J end lost 2 bases, and 8 bases lay between the germline ends. CDR3 in DNA: TGTGCCAGCAGCCGCCCGGGCAATCAGCCCCAGCATTTT. This encodes CASSRPGNQPQHF.

The CDR3 region has the DNA TGTGCCAGTCAGCGGGACGGAGGTTGGACTGAAGCTTTCTTT. It encodes CASQRDGGWTEAFF. The rearrangement links TRBV19 to TRBJ1-1; possible D gene TRBD1, 5 bases. V was cut by 8 bases and J by 5 bases, with 18 bases left in between. Germline V gene sequence: CDR1 LNHDA, CDR2 SQIVND (reference sequence). The CDR3 has 14 residues.